This TCR beta chain comes out of a study of cytotoxic CD8 clonotypes in ibrutinib-treated CLL (dated by TCRdb to about 2021). The study in broad terms: The cohort included around 15 treatment-naive and roughly ten relapsed/refractory patients; around 17 were IGHV unmutated. Partial responses were observed in about 25 patients and complete responses in 2; after a median follow-up of 68 months, remission was maintained in roughly 15 patients and progression was observed in approximately twelve. Cryopreserved peripheral blood mononuclear cells were obtained before treatment, at response, and at either sustained remission or disease progression. The response samples were drawn at a median of approximately twelve months into treatment, with a range of about 6 to 40 months. On average, each sample yielded approximately 250,000 productive templates and tens of thousands of productive rearrangements. Patients were still on ibrutinib when every remission and progressive disease sample was collected. Longitudinal samples were available for about 30% of the roughly 90 trial participants.

On a MiSeq, deep resolution sequencing aimed for a depth between 1 in 1 million and 1 in 200,000 T cells, with each clonotype covered about 9.2x on average. TCR beta libraries were generated with the immunoSEQ hsTCRB Kit. The authors' pipeline ran thus. Data were analyzed with ImmunoSEQ Data Assistant and ImmunoSEQ Analyzer, with V, D and J genes assigned per IMGT definitions. Clonality, which ranges from 0 to 1, was calculated by subtracting the normalized Shannon entropy of productive rearrangement frequencies from one. Only overrepresented clonotypes making up at least 0.05% of each patient's repertoire were included in the public clonotype analysis. More than ten repertoires from age-matched healthy donors, obtained from immuneACCESS, served as clonality controls. Imported from immuneACCESS, the table was reduced by TCRdb to in-frame sequences with V and J called. These copies leave out some clones; in studies compared against another copy, an unresolved V gene accounts for under half, and the cause of the remainder is not known. V and J calls and clone size follow that table, whereas D and trimming were derived from the DNA. For this sample the table gives about 29,000 clones, of which 70% to 80% were detected only once. Less than 55% of the sample rests with the top ten.

In regard to this clone: This clone's antigen is unknown. Base quality data are lacking; no much larger clone is found one base away.

Study-wide conclusions, independent of this receptor: At ibrutinib response clonality went up, during sustained remission it held steady, and at progression it dropped back toward baseline. Sustained-remission and progressing patients did not have matched sampling times, and lymph node repertoires were not examined. Public clonotypes were rare and either shrank or stayed stable during treatment, and the rise in clonality at ibrutinib response reflected expansion of private clonotypes. At baseline, clonality was higher than in age-matched healthy donors and showed a strong correlation with circulating CD8+ T-cell counts.

V loses 3 bases, J loses 4 bases, and the germline ends lie 9 bases apart. From the cysteine through the phenylalanine, the CDR3 covers 13 amino acids. Left in the record is the CDR3 DNA by itself, 39 bases read in frame from the first base. As encoded in the germline V gene (reference sequence), CDR1 is MNHEY while CDR2 is SMNVEV. For TCR beta library preparation, about 1.8 micrograms of genomic DNA were isolated from cryopreserved PBMCs. Longitudinal blood samples from CLL patients on ibrutinib monotherapy underwent high-throughput TCR beta sequencing. Patients were enrolled in a phase 2 open-label single-center ibrutinib monotherapy trial.

Sequenced material: PBMCs, taken after 36 months of ibrutinib treatment. Rearrangement joined TRBV27 to TRBJ1-1; the D segment could be TRBD1, given 6 matching bases. This receptor was taken from a human donor with chronic lymphocytic leukemia. The CDR3 region: CASSLGGPTEAFF. The DNA sequence reads TGTGCCAGCAGTTTGGGGGGGCCCACTGAAGCTTTCTTT.